Presented here are 18 T cell receptor beta chains from one specimen sequenced in a study of shared clonotypes between healthy human individuals. The protocol was immunoSEQ multiplex PCR, while the TCRdb copy is restricted to in-frame clones and leaves out a portion. The sample lists some 2,500,000 clones, 80% to 95% occurring once. Sequencing was done on a sample of naive CD4+ T cells from PBMCs. Subset denoted: CD45RA+ positively selected. The receptors derive from a man aged 18-30 years in good health. Some clones in this sample may be carry-over from other donors' samples.

The chain joins TRBV7-3 to TRBJ2-1; 11 nucleotides agree with TRBD2. There are 16 residues in the CDR3. The junction had 8 bases not matched to a gene; V was cut back by 5 bases and J by 5 bases. Germline CDR1 and CDR2: SGHTA and FQGTGA. This CDR3 reads CASSRAGLAAHNEQFF. The CDR3 DNA reads as TGTGCCAGCAGCCGTGCGGGACTAGCGGCCCACAATGAGCAGTTCTTC.

The V and J genes are TRBV7-2 and TRBJ2-7; 8 bases agree with TRBD2. The CDR3 consists of 14 residues. Per germline, CDR1 SGHTA and CDR2 FQGNSA. V shed 5 bases and J 7 bases; nucleotides not matched to a gene: 10. The DNA for the CDR3 is TGTGCCAGCAGCCGTAGCGGGAATTCCAGGGAGCAGTACTTC. Protein sequence: CASSRSGNSREQYF.

This chain links TRBV2 with TRBJ2-1; 12 bases fit TRBD2. This CDR3 is 17 amino acids long. V lost 1 base, J lost 4 bases, and 5 bases stayed unmatched. Germline V gives CDR1 SNHLY, CDR2 FYNNEI. The CDR3 loop is CASSEGLAGAGYNEQFF. The CDR3 region has the DNA TGTGCCAGCAGTGAAGGACTAGCGGGAGCGGGGTACAATGAGCAGTTCTTC. Complete variable domain (other parts from reference TRBV2 and TRBJ2-1): EPEVTQTPSHQVTQMGQEVILRCVPISNHLYFYWYRQILGQKVEFLVSFYNNEISEKSEIFDDQFSVERPDGSNFTLKIRSTKLEDSAMYFCASSEGLAGAGYNEQFFGPGTRLTVL.

This clone appeared a single time. This chain joins TRBV19 and TRBJ2-1, with D hard to call. In germline, CDR1 is LNHDA, CDR2 SQIVND (reference sequence). The CDR3 has 16 residues. The V and J ends lost 1 base and 0 bases respectively, with 10 bases between them. CDR3 nucleotides: TGTGCCAGTAGTATAGCCGTTGGCGGCTCCTACAATGAGCAGTTCTTC. Translated, it gives CASSIAVGGSYNEQFF.

This clone came up once. The chain carries TRBV28 and TRBJ2-3, with 14 bases fitting TRBD2. With 8 bases clipped from V and 0 bases from J, the junction kept 4 bases outside the gene matches. The CDR3 is 16 amino acids. Germline V CDR1 and CDR2: MDHEN, SYDVKM. The CDR3 is CASHGTSGSSTDTQYF. The CDR3, as DNA: TGTGCCAGCCATGGGACTAGCGGGAGTAGCACAGATACGCAGTATTTT.

Concerning this clone itself: Different DNA sequences within this sample yield the same CDR3. The chain is built from TRBV5-4 and TRBJ1-1; 9 nucleotides align to TRBD1. Germline CDR1 and CDR2: SGHNT and YYREEE (reference sequence). J gave up 0 bases and V 2 bases, and 2 bases lay outside the gene matches. This CDR3 comprises 15 residues. CDR3 sequence: CASSLDRGLNTEAFF. DNA of the CDR3: TGTGCCAGCAGCTTAGACAGGGGGTTGAACACTGAAGCTTTCTTT.

The chain joins TRBV4-2 to TRBJ1-4; 9 bases fit TRBD1. The CDR3 sequence is 15 residues long. V was clipped by 0 bases and J by 10 bases; unmatched bases: 6. The germline gives CDR1 LGHNA, CDR2 YNFKEQ. CDR3 in DNA: TGTGCCAGCAGCCAAGAGGGGACAGGGTTCAGAAAACTGTTTTTT. This encodes CASSQEGTGFRKLFF.

This chain joins TRBV9 and TRBJ2-2, with TRBD2 identical over 7 bases. This CDR3 spans 17 amino acids. J lost 4 bases, V lost 0 bases, and 9 bases had no gene match. Per the germline V gene, CDR1 is SGDLS and CDR2 is YYNGEE. The CDR3 nucleotides are TGTGCCAGCAGCGTAGTGGGGGGAGGGCCCGGCACCGGGGAGCTGTTTTTT. As protein: CASSVVGGGPGTGELFF.

J is TRBJ2-7 and V is TRBV5-4, with D maybe TRBD2 (5 bases). The germline V gene encodes CDR1 SGHNT and CDR2 YYREEE (reference sequence). The germline V and J ends were trimmed by 4 bases and 2 bases, with 19 bases remaining between them. The CDR3 covers 16 residues. The CDR3 region has the DNA TGTGCCAGCAGCCACGCGAGGAGCGGCTTAACCTACGAGCAGTACTTC. It encodes CASSHARSGLTYEQYF.

The rearrangement joins TRBV6-6 to TRBJ2-5; no clear D. Deletions cut 0 bases from V and 2 bases from J, with 13 bases between. This CDR3 comprises 16 residues. Looked up from germline, CDR1 is MNHNY and CDR2 is SVGAGI (reference sequence). The CDR3 here is CASSYSLLPPQETQYF. CDR3 nucleotide sequence: TGTGCCAGCAGTTACTCGCTCCTCCCTCCTCAAGAGACCCAGTACTTC.

The CDR3 coding sequence is TGTGCCAGCAGCCCCGGTTGGGGCATTCAAGAGACCCAGTACTTC. Translating it yields CASSPGWGIQETQYF. The V call is TRBV27, the J call TRBJ2-5; the D gene is possibly TRBD1 (5 bases). The CDR3 is made up of 15 amino acids. Trimming pared 6 bases from V and 2 bases from J, leaving 16 bases between. CDR1 is MNHEY, CDR2 SMNVEV, per germline (reference sequence).

The chain uses TRBV6-5 and TRBJ2-1; TRBD2 matches 7 bases. Germline assignment: CDR1 MNHEY and CDR2 SVGAGI. This CDR3 contains 12 residues. Trimming took 6 bases from V and 13 from J; bases not matched to a gene: 9. CDR3 region: CASSNKGLFQFF. The CDR3 nucleotides read TGTGCCAGCAGCAACAAGGGACTATTTCAGTTCTTC.

A word on this clone: Other DNA variants within this sample encode the same CDR3. The V gene is TRBV5-1, the J gene TRBJ2-1; weak D call: TRBD2 (5 bases). The CDR3 totals 14 residues. Germline CDR1 and CDR2: SGHRS and YFSETQ. V dropped 4 bases and J dropped 1 base, with 9 bases sitting between them. CDR3 DNA: TGCGCCAGCAGCCTAGAGGGTTCCTACAATGAGCAGTTCTTC. This translates into CASSLEGSYNEQFF.

This clone was seen just once. The chain carries TRBV19 and TRBJ1-4; 8 positions agree with TRBD1. This CDR3 has 14 residues. Trimming at V came to 5 bases and at J to 8 bases, leaving 7 bases not matched to a gene. Germline lookup yields CDR1 LNHDA and CDR2 SQIVND (reference sequence). CDR3: CASSQDRDREKLFF. CDR3 in DNA: TGTGCCAGTAGTCAGGACAGGGACCGAGAAAAACTGTTTTTT.

This chain links TRBV19 with TRBJ2-4; possibly TRBD2 for D (6 bases). Trimming removed 5 bases from V and 2 bases from J, with 13 bases in between. The CDR3 runs to 15 residues. CDR1 and CDR2 from the germline V gene are LNHDA and SQIVND (reference sequence). The CDR3 nucleotides are TGTGCCAGTAGTGCCGTGGAGGGGTCCAAAAACATTCAGTACTTC. It codes for CASSAVEGSKNIQYF. The entire variable domain, with the rest obtained from reference TRBV19 and TRBJ2-4, is as follows: DGGITQSPKYLFRKEGQNVTLSCEQNLNHDAMYWYRQDPGQGLRLIYYSQIVNDFQKGDIAEGYSVSREKKESFPLTVTSAQKNPTAFYLCASSAVEGSKNIQYFGAGTRLSVL.

To note about this clone: At the DNA level, this CDR3 is encoded by other sequences in the same sample as well. The chain couples TRBV30 to TRBJ1-5, with D possibly matching TRBD1 (6 bases). Germline CDR1 and CDR2: GTSNPN and SVGIG (reference sequence). Trimming left V 1 base short and J 7 bases short, with 11 bases between. The length of the CDR3 is 13 residues. CDR3 DNA sequence: TGTGCCTGGAGTGGGGGGGCGGGACAGCCCCAGCATTTT. Translating it yields CAWSGGAGQPQHF. The full variable domain, rest sourced from reference TRBV30 and TRBJ1-5, is SQTIHQWPATLVQPVGSPLSLECTVEGTSNPNLYWYRQAAGRGLQLLFYSVGIGQISSEVPQNLSASRPQDRQFILSSKKLLLSDSGFYLCAWSGGAGQPQHFGDGTRLSIL.

Here the CDR3 reads CATSRGPLVDTQYF. CDR3 sequence (DNA): TGTGCCACCAGCAGAGGGCCTCTAGTAGATACGCAGTATTTT. This sequence joins TRBV15 and TRBJ2-3; the D is unclear. This CDR3 is 14 amino acids long. Per germline, CDR1 LNHNV and CDR2 YYDKDF (reference sequence). Trimming removed 1 base at V and 5 bases at J, with 10 bases between.

The chain joins TRBV18 to TRBJ2-7, with D possibly being TRBD1 (6 bases). Germline-derived CDR1 and CDR2 are KGHSH and LQKENI. This CDR3 spans 13 amino acids. Trimming pared 3 bases from V and 4 bases from J, leaving 10 bases between. Here the CDR3 DNA reads TGTGCCAGCTCACCCCGGACAGCATACGAGCAGTACTTC. It yields the protein CASSPRTAYEQYF.